The subject of this entry is one T cell receptor beta chain. Germline CDR1 MNHNS, CDR2 SASEGT. The junction had 6 bases not matched to a gene; V was cut back by 1 base and J by 8 bases. CDR3 size: 15 residues. The sample comes from a study of T cells in Graves' hyperthyroidism and ophthalmopathy. The PBMCs were taken from approximately 9.7 ml of fresh peripheral blood. TCR beta CDR3 sequences were amplified from RNA transcripts. First-round RT-PCR with HTBI primers amplified the TCR CDR3 region. TCRdb reprocessed the multiplex PCR reads with MiXCR, giving one entry per CDR3 protein. The sample comprises roughly 100,000 distinct CDR3 sequences, roughly 50% of which are singletons, and 26% rests with the top ten.

This TCR was sampled from a man aged 35-49 years with Graves' hyperthyroidism. Sequencing input: blood. The rearrangement joins TRBV6-1 to TRBJ1-4; TRBD1 matches 8 bases. CDR3 nucleotide sequence: TGTGCCAGCAGTGAAGGTCAGGGGGCGGGAGAAAAACTGTTTTTT. Translated: CASSEGQGAGEKLFF.